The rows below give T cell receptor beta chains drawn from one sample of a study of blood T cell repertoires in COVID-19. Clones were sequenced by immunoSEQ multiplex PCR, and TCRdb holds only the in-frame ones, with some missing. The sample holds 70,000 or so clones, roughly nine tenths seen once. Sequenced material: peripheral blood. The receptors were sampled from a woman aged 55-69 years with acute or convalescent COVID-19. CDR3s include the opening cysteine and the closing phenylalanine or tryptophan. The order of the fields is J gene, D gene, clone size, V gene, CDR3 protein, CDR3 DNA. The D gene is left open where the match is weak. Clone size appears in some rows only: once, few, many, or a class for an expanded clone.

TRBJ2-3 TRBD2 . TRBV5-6 CASSLPGTSSQYF TGTGCCAGCAGCTTACCCGGGACTAGCTCGCAGTATTTT
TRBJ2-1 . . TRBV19 CASSILGGGGGDEQFF TGTGCCAGTAGTATCTTGGGGGGCGGGGGAGGCGATGAGCAGTTCTTC
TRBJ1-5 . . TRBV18 CASSPGQSSNQPQHF TGTGCCAGCTCACCCGGACAGAGTAGCAATCAGCCCCAGCATTTT
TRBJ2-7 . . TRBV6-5 CASSRGASYEQYF TGTGCCAGCAGCCGCGGGGCCAGCTACGAGCAGTACTTC
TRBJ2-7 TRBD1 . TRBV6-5 CASRETGTYEQYF TGTGCCAGCAGGGAGACAGGGACCTACGAGCAGTACTTC
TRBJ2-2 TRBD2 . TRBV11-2 CASSFAGGNTGELFF TGTGCCAGCAGCTTCGCGGGGGGAAACACCGGGGAGCTGTTTTTT
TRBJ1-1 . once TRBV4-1 CASRAGPMNTEAFF TGCGCCAGCCGAGCGGGGCCCATGAACACTGAAGCTTTCTTT
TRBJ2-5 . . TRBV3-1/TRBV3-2 CASSQEALEGFKETQYF TGTGCCAGCAGCCAAGAGGCTTTAGAGGGATTCAAAGAGACCCAGTACTTC
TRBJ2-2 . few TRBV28 CASSFTRNTGELFF TGTGCCAGCAGTTTTACTAGGAACACCGGGGAGCTGTTTTTT
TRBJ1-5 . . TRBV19 CASSPREGNQPQHF TGTGCCAGTAGTCCAAGGGAGGGCAATCAGCCCCAGCATTTT
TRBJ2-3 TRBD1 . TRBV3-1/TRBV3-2 CASSQGAAGGGGDTQYF TGTGCCAGCAGCCAAGGAGCGGCAGGGGGCGGTGGAGATACGCAGTATTTT
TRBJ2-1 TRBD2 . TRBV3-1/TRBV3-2 CASRYAAGEGSNEQFF TGTGCCAGCCGGTACGCAGCGGGGGAGGGTAGCAATGAGCAGTTCTTC
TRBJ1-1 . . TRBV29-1 CSVRMYSYTEAFF TGCAGCGTACGGATGTACAGTTACACTGAAGCTTTCTTT
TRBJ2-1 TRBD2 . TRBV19 CASSIDTGGAYNEQFF TGTGCCAGTAGTATAGATACCGGGGGGGCCTACAATGAGCAGTTCTTC
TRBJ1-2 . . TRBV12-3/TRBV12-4 CASSPQVDYGYTF TGTGCCAGCAGCCCACAGGTGGACTATGGCTACACCTTC
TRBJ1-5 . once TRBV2 CASSAQGSQPQHF TGTGCCAGCAGTGCCCAGGGCAGTCAGCCCCAGCATTTT
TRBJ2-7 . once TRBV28 CATSIIQGSNEQYF TGTGCCACCTCTATTATACAGGGAAGCAACGAGCAGTACTTC
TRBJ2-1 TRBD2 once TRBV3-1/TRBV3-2 CASSQAKRGAAVYNEQFF TGTGCCAGCAGCCAGGCGAAGCGGGGGGCCGCGGTCTACAATGAGCAGTTCTTC
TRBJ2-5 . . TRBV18 CASSPPEETQYF TGTGCCAGCTCACCACCGGAGGAGACCCAGTACTTC
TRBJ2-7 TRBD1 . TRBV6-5 CASRPTGVVEQYF TGTGCCAGCAGGCCTACAGGGGTTGTCGAGCAGTACTTC
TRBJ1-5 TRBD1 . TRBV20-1 CSASIGGQGVRQPQHF TGCAGTGCTAGTATAGGGGGACAGGGGGTAAGGCAGCCCCAGCATTTT
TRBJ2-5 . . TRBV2 CASTRGYQETQYF TGTGCCAGCACAAGAGGGTACCAAGAGACCCAGTACTTC
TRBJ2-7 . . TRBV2 CASKRDSWEQYF TGTGCCAGCAAGAGAGACTCTTGGGAGCAGTACTTC
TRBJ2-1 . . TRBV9 CASSQGSESSYNEQFF TGTGCCAGCAGCCAGGGGTCCGAATCCTCCTACAATGAGCAGTTCTTC
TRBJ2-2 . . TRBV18 CASSQITGNTGELFF TGTGCCAGCTCACAGATTACAGGGAACACCGGGGAGCTGTTTTTT
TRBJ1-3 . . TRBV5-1 CASSPLDSGNTIYF TGCGCCAGCAGCCCACTAGACTCTGGAAACACCATATATTTT
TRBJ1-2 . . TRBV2 CASSGTVGVSYGYTF TGTGCCAGCAGTGGTACAGTAGGCGTCAGCTATGGCTACACCTTC
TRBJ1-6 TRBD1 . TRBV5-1 CASSPTDRDNSPLHF TGCGCCAGCAGCCCTACGGACAGGGATAATTCACCCCTCCACTTT
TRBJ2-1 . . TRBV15 CATSRDLGGRGTYNEQFF TGTGCCACCAGCAGAGATCTCGGGGGGCGCGGTACCTACAATGAGCAGTTCTTC
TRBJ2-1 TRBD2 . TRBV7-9 CASSSVAGGPYNEQFF TGTGCCAGCAGCTCCGTAGCGGGGGGACCGTACAATGAGCAGTTCTTC
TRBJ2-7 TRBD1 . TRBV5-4 CASSLVGGDEQYF TGTGCCAGCAGCTTGGTAGGGGGCGACGAGCAGTACTTC
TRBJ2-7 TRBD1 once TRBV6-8 CASTPDRACEQYF TGTGCCAGCACCCCGGACAGGGCCTGCGAGCAGTACTTC
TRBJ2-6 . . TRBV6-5 CASSNTRTGANVLTF TGTGCCAGCAGTAACACGCGGACTGGGGCCAACGTCCTGACTTTC
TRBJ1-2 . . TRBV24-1 CATSYLRGAYYGYTF TGTGCCACCAGCTACCTCCGGGGGGCCTACTATGGCTACACCTTC
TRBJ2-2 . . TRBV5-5 CASRFGNTGELFF TGTGCCAGCAGGTTCGGGAACACCGGGGAGCTGTTTTTT
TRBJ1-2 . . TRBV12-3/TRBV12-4 CASSPPGNGYTF TGTGCCAGCAGCCCCCCCGGTAATGGCTACACCTTC
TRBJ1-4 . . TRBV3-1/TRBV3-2 CASSLQSGNEKLFF TGTGCCAGCAGCCTCCAGAGCGGGAATGAAAAACTGTTTTTT
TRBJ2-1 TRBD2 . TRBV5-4 CASSAVLADEQFF TGTGCCAGCAGCGCCGTACTAGCGGATGAGCAGTTCTTC
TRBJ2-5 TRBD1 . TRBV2 CASSGDRGLEETQYF TGTGCCAGCAGTGGGGACAGGGGGCTGGAAGAGACCCAGTACTTC
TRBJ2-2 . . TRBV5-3 CARSRAIPGSGELFF TGTGCCAGAAGCCGTGCGATACCAGGTAGCGGGGAGCTGTTTTTT
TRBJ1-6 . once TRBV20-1 CSASWRDGYNSPLHF TGCAGTGCTAGTTGGAGGGACGGCTATAATTCACCCCTCCACTTT
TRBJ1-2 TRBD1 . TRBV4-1 CASSQVYRGGGYTF TGCGCCAGCAGCCAAGTCTACAGGGGAGGCGGCTACACCTTC
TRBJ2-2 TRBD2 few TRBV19 CASRGGVLLAGQNTGELFF TGTGCCAGCAGAGGGGGGGTTTTATTAGCGGGGCAGAACACCGGGGAGCTGTTTTTT
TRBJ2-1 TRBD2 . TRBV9 CASSDGGLAGYNEQFF TGTGCCAGCAGCGACGGGGGACTAGCGGGTTACAATGAGCAGTTCTTC
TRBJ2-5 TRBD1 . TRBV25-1 CASSKMGQGQETQYF TGTGCCAGCAGTAAGATGGGACAGGGGCAAGAGACCCAGTACTTC
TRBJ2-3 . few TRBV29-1 CSVRGPDTQYF TGCAGCGTCAGGGGCCCAGATACGCAGTATTTT
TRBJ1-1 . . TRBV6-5 CASSYEGGLAFF TGTGCCAGCAGTTACGAGGGGGGGCTAGCTTTCTTT
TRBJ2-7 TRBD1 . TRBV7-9 CASSPQREVGRGRSEQYF TGTGCCAGCAGCCCCCAAAGAGAGGTCGGCAGGGGGCGATCCGAGCAGTACTTC
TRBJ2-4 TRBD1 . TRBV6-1 CASSEIGTGINIQYF TGTGCCAGCAGTGAGATTGGGACAGGGATAAACATTCAGTACTTC
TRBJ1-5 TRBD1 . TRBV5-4 CASSLAGQGGDQPQHF TGTGCCAGCAGCTTGGCGGGACAGGGAGGTGATCAGCCCCAGCATTTT
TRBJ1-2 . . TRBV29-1 CSALGDTFYGYTF TGCAGCGCGCTAGGGGACACCTTCTATGGCTACACCTTC
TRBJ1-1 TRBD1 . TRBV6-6 CASRGTGAMNTEAFF TGTGCCAGCAGGGGGACAGGGGCCATGAACACTGAAGCTTTCTTT
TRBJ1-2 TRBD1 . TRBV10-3 CATLGQGVHGYTF TGTGCCACTCTAGGACAGGGAGTACATGGCTACACCTTC